These 17 T cell receptor beta chains originate from one sample sequenced in a study of T cell responses to AZD1222 COVID-19 vaccine. The method was immunoSEQ multiplex PCR; TCRdb's version includes in-frame clones alone and lacks a portion of them. This sample carries about 72,000 clones, 80% to 90% of them seen once, and the ten largest clones take roughly 28%. Specimen: peripheral blood, collected 28 days after the second AZD1222 dose. The receptors come from an adult who received the AZD1222 COVID-19 vaccine.

J is TRBJ2-7 and V is TRBV7-9; no reliable D call. The germline V gene encodes CDR1 SEHNR and CDR2 FQNEAQ (reference sequence). Trimming shortened V by 5 bases and J by 2 bases, and 16 bases separated the two germline ends. The CDR3 runs to 15 residues. The CDR3 is CASSPGPRKAYEQYF. CDR3 in DNA: TGTGCCAGCAGCCCGGGCCCCAGGAAGGCCTACGAGCAGTACTTC.

V gene TRBV3-1 (or the pseudogene TRBV3-2) combines with J gene TRBJ2-1, with a possible D match to TRBD1 (6 bases). Germline values: CDR1 LGHDT, CDR2 YNNKEL (reference sequence). Trimming removed 0 bases at V and 8 bases at J, with 14 bases between. The CDR3 runs to 15 residues. The CDR3 region has the DNA TGTGCCAGCAGCCAAGAAGCAGGGGTTGTCCATGAGCAGTTCTTC. This codes for CASSQEAGVVHEQFF.

The chain employs TRBV3-1 (or the pseudogene TRBV3-2) and TRBJ2-3, with no clear D. V was cut by 5 bases and J by 8 bases, with 14 bases left in between. The CDR3 has 13 amino acids. Germline CDR1 is LGHDT and CDR2 is YNNKEL (reference sequence). DNA for the CDR3: TGTGCCAGCAGCGACCGGACCCTCTTTACGCAGTATTTT. Protein sequence: CASSDRTLFTQYF.

This chain connects TRBV15 to TRBJ2-7; D uncertain. V lost 0 bases to trimming and J lost 5 bases, with 8 bases between them. CDR1 and CDR2 from the germline V gene are LNHNV and YYDKDF (reference sequence). The CDR3 loop spans 13 amino acids. This CDR3 is CATSRDEVDEQYF. The CDR3 region has the DNA TGTGCCACCAGCAGAGACGAGGTTGACGAGCAGTACTTC.

The V and J genes are TRBV5-1 and TRBJ2-3, with 8 bases matching TRBD2. Germline V gene sequence: CDR1 SGHRS, CDR2 YFSETQ. This CDR3 is 16 amino acids long. V shed 3 bases and J 1 base; nucleotides not matched to a gene: 7. This CDR3 reads CASSSAGTRGTDTQYF. Here the CDR3 DNA reads TGCGCCAGCAGCTCCGCCGGGACTAGAGGCACAGATACGCAGTATTTT.

V is TRBV7-9 and J is TRBJ2-3, with TRBD1 matching 7 bases. Trimming cost V 0 bases and J 11 bases; bases outside gene matches: 5. CDR1 and CDR2 (germline): SEHNR, FQNEAQ (reference sequence). The CDR3 has 13 amino acids. CDR3 protein: CASSLASRGMQYF. Here the CDR3 DNA reads TGTGCCAGCAGCTTAGCGTCCAGGGGGATGCAGTATTTT.

The chain couples TRBV4-3 to TRBJ1-2; a possible D gene is TRBD1 (5 bases). The CDR3 extends over 14 amino acids. Germline-derived CDR1 and CDR2 are LGHNA and YSLEER. V was shortened by 0 bases and J by 8 bases, with 13 bases between the two germline ends. CDR3 coding DNA: TGCGCCAGCAGCCAAGATATCAGGGTAGAGGGCTACACCTTC. This translates into CASSQDIRVEGYTF.

The CDR3 region has the DNA TGTGCCAGCAGCGTAGGGGTTGGCGGGACCTACGAGCAGTACTTC. It yields the protein CASSVGVGGTYEQYF. This chain joins TRBV9 and TRBJ2-7; possible D gene TRBD2, 6 bases. The germline CDR1 and CDR2 sequences are SGDLS and YYNGEE. The CDR3 consists of 15 residues. V lost 0 bases and J 2 bases, leaving 12 bases between the germline ends.

The chain joins TRBV7-9 to TRBJ1-4; maybe TRBD1 (5 bases). Germline loops: CDR1 SEHNR, CDR2 FQNEAQ (reference sequence). The V end was cut by 5 bases, the J end by 10 bases, with 17 bases between. This CDR3 comprises 14 residues. The CDR3 loop is CASSTRDPGGKLFF. The CDR3 bases are TGTGCCAGCAGCACGAGGGACCCCGGGGGAAAACTGTTTTTT.

The rearrangement joins TRBV5-4 to TRBJ2-1; 14 bases match TRBD2. Trimming at V came to 3 bases and at J to 6 bases, leaving 5 bases not matched to a gene. This CDR3 comprises 16 residues. CDR1 is SGHNT and CDR2 is YYREEE in the germline V gene (reference sequence). CDR3 protein: CASSSQTSGRGNEQFF. The CDR3 DNA sequence: TGTGCCAGCAGCTCCCAGACTAGCGGGAGGGGCAATGAGCAGTTCTTC.

This rearrangement joins TRBV11-2 to TRBJ2-7, with TRBD1 matching over 9 bases. The trim removed 3 bases at V and 2 bases at J, leaving 5 bases unmatched. The CDR3 runs 15 residues. From germline, CDR1 is SGHAT and CDR2 FQNNGV. CDR3 amino acids: CASSFPGQGTYEQYF. CDR3 DNA: TGTGCCAGCAGCTTCCCGGGACAGGGAACCTACGAGCAGTACTTC.

This chain uses TRBV29-1 with TRBJ1-1; 7 bases line up with TRBD1. This CDR3 has 14 residues. The J segment lost 2 bases and the V segment lost 7 bases, leaving 10 bases of the junction unmatched. Germline V lookup: CDR1 SQVTM, CDR2 ANQGSEA. CDR3 region: CSASPRDSNTEAFF. The CDR3 DNA reads TGCAGCGCAAGCCCCCGGGACAGCAACACTGAAGCTTTCTTT.

The chain carries TRBV6-5 and TRBJ1-5; D might be TRBD1 (5 bases). The CDR3 extends over 14 amino acids. Deletions cut 8 bases from V and 4 bases from J, with 15 bases between. Germline V gives CDR1 MNHEY, CDR2 SVGAGI. Here the CDR3 reads CASAVGRTNQPQHF. The CDR3 DNA follows: TGTGCCAGCGCCGTGGGACGGACTAATCAGCCCCAGCATTTT.

The gene calls are TRBV19 and TRBJ1-2; 8 bases line up with TRBD1. The CDR3 runs to 14 residues. V was clipped by 5 bases and J by 8 bases; unmatched bases: 10. Germline CDR1 reads LNHDA; CDR2 reads SQIVND (reference sequence). The CDR3 bases are TGTGCCAGTAGTTGGCGCGGACAGGGAGGCGGCTACACCTTC. Amino acids: CASSWRGQGGGYTF.

V and J are TRBV4-1 and TRBJ1-5; D not resolved. The CDR3 covers 14 residues. Between the trimmed V and J ends, which lost 0 bases and 5 bases, there was a span of 8 bases. Germline V lookup: CDR1 MGHRA, CDR2 YSYEKL. This CDR3 reads CASSQEVGDQPQHF. In nucleotides, the CDR3 is TGCGCCAGCAGCCAAGAGGTGGGAGATCAGCCCCAGCATTTT.

This clone was seen only once. V is TRBV5-1 and J is TRBJ2-6; D remains ambiguous. This CDR3 has 16 amino acids. Germline V gene data show CDR1 as SGHRS and CDR2 as YFSETQ. V lost 1 base, J lost 0 bases, and 8 bases lay in between. For the CDR3, the DNA is TGCGCCAGCAGCTTGACCATCAGCTCTGGGGCCAACGTCCTGACTTTC. Translated, it gives CASSLTISSGANVLTF.

This sequence joins TRBV7-9 and TRBJ2-7; 9 bases line up with TRBD1. Germline-derived CDR1 and CDR2 are SEHNR and FQNEAQ (reference sequence). J gave up 6 bases and V 5 bases, and 11 bases lay outside the gene matches. This CDR3 spans 15 amino acids. The CDR3 here is CASSPGGDRVREQYF. The CDR3, as DNA: TGTGCCAGCAGCCCTGGGGGGGACAGGGTGCGCGAGCAGTACTTC.